This T cell receptor beta chain was identified during a study of human T cells and chemical hapten exposure. V was clipped by 8 bases and J by 4 bases, with 11 bases between them. Germline V gene sequence: CDR1 MNHEY, CDR2 SVGEGT. This CDR3 has 13 amino acids. Documented time point: patch test 1, 2 weeks after DPC sensitization. Treatment meaning: therapeutic diphenylcyclopropenone sensitization with weekly scalp DPC. Unfractionated whole blood yielded total RNA. General study findings and limits: No change in TCRs above 1 in 1000 frequency was produced by DPC sensitization.

To note about this clonotype: Its antigen is not identified.

Individual cDNA molecules had unique molecular identifiers attached to them by the library. TCRdb ran MiXCR on the RACE reads and lists one entry per CDR3 protein. The sample has 65,000 to 85,000 distinct CDR3 sequences, 9% to 12% seen once. Here the sequenced sample was whole blood, taken in connection with sensitization to the hapten diphenylcyclopropenone (DPC). This clonotype originated in a woman aged 45 to 65 with alopecia areata. Some clones in this sample may be carry-over from other donors' samples. The chain joins TRBV6-2 or TRBV6-3 to TRBJ1-4; D unclear. CDR3 sequence (DNA): TGTGCCAGCGGACGGAGTTTTAATGAAAAACTGTTTTTT. Protein product: CASGRSFNEKLFF.